This T cell receptor beta chain emerged from a study of glioma-infiltrating T cells. Regarding the study as a whole: Tissue and blood shared very few CDR3 sequences. Above-expected tissue-blood divergence occurred in all gliomas, most in low-grade ones.

In the case of this clonotype: Its matching antigen is unknown. This may come from a read error, since a much larger clone is one base off.

Germline V gene data show CDR1 as MNHEY and CDR2 as SVGAGI. CDR3 length equals 11 residues. Trimming shortened V by 5 bases and J by 11 bases, and 13 bases separated the two germline ends. Amplification of TCR alpha and beta CDR3 regions from RNA used iRepertoire nested multiplex PCR. One-step reverse transcription and amplification started from approximately 100-400 ng of tissue mRNA or PBMC total RNA. One entry per CDR3 protein, called by TCRdb with MiXCR from the multiplex PCR reads. This sample yields some 160,000 distinct CDR3 sequences, of which roughly 45% are seen a single time; roughly 5.2% belongs to the top ten.

This chain connects TRBV6-5 to TRBJ2-7; D is possibly TRBD1 or TRBD2 (6 bases each). This receptor was identified in a human donor with low-grade glioma or glioblastoma, undergoing nonglioma brain surgery, or in good health (not recorded which). The sequenced sample consisted of glioma tissue, nonneoplastic brain tissue, or PBMCs (not recorded which). CDR3 nucleotide sequence: TGTGCCAGCAGTAACGTCGGGGGCAAGTACTTC. Its protein product is CASSNVGGKYF.